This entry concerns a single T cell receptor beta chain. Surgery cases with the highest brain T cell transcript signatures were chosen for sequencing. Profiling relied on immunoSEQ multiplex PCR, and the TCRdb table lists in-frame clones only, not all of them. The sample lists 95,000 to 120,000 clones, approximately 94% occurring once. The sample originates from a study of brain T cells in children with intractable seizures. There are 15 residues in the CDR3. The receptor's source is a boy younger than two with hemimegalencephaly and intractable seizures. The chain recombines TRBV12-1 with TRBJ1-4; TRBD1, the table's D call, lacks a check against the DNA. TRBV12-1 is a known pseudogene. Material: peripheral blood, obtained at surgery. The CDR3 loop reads CASSLGYSENEKLFF. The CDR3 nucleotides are TGTGCCAGCAGCTTGGGCTATTCCGAAAATGAAAAACTGTTTTTT.